This TCR beta chain stems from a study of blood T cells in healthy people across ages (dated by TCRdb to 2013 to 2016). Concerning the study at large: In model experiments, roughly one uniquely barcoded TCR beta cDNA molecule per two T cells was captured by template switching. Using deep sequencing normalized with unique cDNA molecular identifiers, the study measured how TCR beta repertoire diversity changes with age. Donors were grouped into four age groups: young (average approximately 16 years), middle-aged (about 38), aged (about 59) and long-lived (approximately 78). Donors of different ages were randomly distributed across sequencing lanes to avoid experimental bias. Two additional independent replicas of 1 million unique cDNA reads from the same blood draw were analyzed for two donors (one aged 18 to 30 and one aged 80 or older). Study-wide findings and limitations: Because the CMV infection status of the donors was unknown, age-related changes in expanded clonotypes may potentially have been confounded. Because profiling used bulk unsorted PBMCs, naive and antigen-experienced compartments could not be compared conclusively. A strong correlation was found between observed TCR beta diversity and the percentage of naive T cells measured by flow cytometry. As age increased, observed TCR beta diversity per million T cells dropped in a roughly linear way, and a significant reduction was already evident by age approximately 40. Compared with the aged group, the long-lived group had more naive CD4+ T cells, fewer expanded clones and increased TCR diversity, a pattern suggesting age selection. Estimates of total diversity based on one million sequenced T cells were considered lower bounds and underestimates.

Donors were 35 to 40 systemically healthy Caucasian individuals from Russia aged 6 to 90 years. Each donor gave about 9.8 milliliters of peripheral blood, drawn into EDTA-treated Vacutainer tubes. Ficoll-Paque density-gradient centrifugation was used to isolate PBMCs, with at least 6 million per sample. Total RNA was extracted from PBMCs with Trizol reagent, with at least 6 micrograms obtained per sample. For every donor, an aliquot of PBMCs went through flow cytometry to measure the percentages of naive CD45RAhigh/CD27high T cells. The CDR3 has 15 amino acids, counting the end cysteine and phenylalanine. Only the CDR3 portion is preserved as DNA: 45 bases, with reading frame beginning at the first base. V was cut back by 3 bases and J by 2 bases, leaving a gap of 10 bases between them. Via the germline V gene, CDR1 is LGHNT and CDR2 FRNRAP. Library preparation used 5' RACE. A second PCR of roughly 6 to 12 cycles was performed with a sample-barcoded 5' primer and a J-beta primer mix. Each TCR beta cDNA molecule received a unique molecular identifier from a template-switch 5' adaptor carrying 12 random nucleotides. Each sample yielded at least 2.5 million CDR3-containing paired-end reads. All of the RNA was converted into first-strand cDNA using the Mint cDNA synthesis kit, with a TRBC-specific oligonucleotide serving as the primer. After uracil-DNA glycosylase treatment, a first 18-cycle PCR used universal primers M1SS and BC2_uni_R on all cDNA. The published analysis was carried out like this. For normalization, 1 million high-quality reads were randomly selected from each sample, with every read carrying a distinct molecular identifier. Reads sharing molecular identifiers were discarded rather than binned into consensus sequences. MiTCR, run with a Q25 quality threshold and the strictest error-elimination algorithm, handled CDR3 identification, clonotype clustering and error correction. Lower-bound total TCR beta diversity was estimated with a nonparametric unseen species model using Euler transformation. TCRdb ran its own pipeline on the public reads, namely fastp trimming at Q25 and MiXCR clone calling, and kept in-frame beta chains. A single entry per CDR3 protein holds the most common genes and DNA from its merged rows. These V and J calls derive from TCRdb rather than the authors' analysis. The sample table holds 1.8 million or so distinct CDR3 sequences, of which around 42% were seen once. In total, the top ten clones hold under 25% of the sample.

This clonotype was found a few times. Its recognized antigen is unknown. Qualities for individual bases were not recorded, and no much larger clone is one base off. Material: blood. Recombination joined TRBV12-5 with TRBJ2-2; a weak D assignment points to TRBD1 (5 bases agree). This TCR was sampled from a human donor in good health. The nucleotide sequence reads TGTGCTAGTGGTTTCGTGGGGCCAAACACCGGGGAGCTGTTTTTT. This sequence encodes CASGFVGPNTGELFF.